This TCR beta chain is drawn from a study of blood T cells in healthy people across ages. General observations from the study: Across the age range, TCR beta diversity per million T cells fell in a roughly linear way.

The CDR3 totals 14 residues. From germline, CDR1 is LGHNT and CDR2 FRNRAP. Trimming took 7 bases from V and 3 from J, leaving 16 bases between them. Then a second PCR, running roughly 7 to 11 cycles, was carried out with a sample-barcoded 5' primer and a J-beta primer mix. One entry per CDR3 protein, called by TCRdb with MiXCR from the 5' RACE reads. Of 800,000 to 950,000 distinct CDR3 sequences in the sample, under 40% were seen once. This clonotype turned up a few times. Antigen specificity is unknown. Each of the donors had roughly 9.3 milliliters of peripheral blood drawn into EDTA-treated Vacutainer tubes.

The chain carries TRBV12-5 and TRBJ2-7; a weak D match, TRBD1 (5 bases). The sample comprised blood. The receptor was isolated from a man between 18 and 29 years old in good health. This chain's CDR3 is CASAIRGPNYEQYF. The DNA for the CDR3 is TGTGCTAGTGCCATTAGGGGTCCCAACTACGAGCAGTACTTC.